The 2 T cell receptor beta chains below come from one sample, sequenced in a study of somatic mutations in cytotoxic T cells in rheumatoid arthritis. The assay was immunoSEQ multiplex PCR, and TCRdb's table has in-frame clones only and misses some. The sample lists more than 9,000 clones, roughly 74% occurring once. Material: CD8+ T cells sorted from blood. The receptors derive from an adult with rheumatoid arthritis.

The chain combines TRBV6-4 with TRBJ2-1; 8 bases fit TRBD1. V gave up 0 bases and J gave up 9 bases; unmatched junction bases: 10. The germline V gene encodes CDR1 MRHNA and CDR2 SNTAGT. CDR3 size: 16 residues. The CDR3 bases are TGTGCCAGCAGTGACTCGATTGGGACAGGTTCAACTGAGCAGTTCTTC. Translation gives CASSDSIGTGSTEQFF.

The rearrangement joins TRBV11-3 to TRBJ2-5; 9 bases are shared with TRBD1. This CDR3 has 17 residues. J lost 2 bases, V lost 0 bases, and 7 bases had no gene match. Germline V lookup: CDR1 SGHNT, CDR2 YENEEA. CDR3 region: CASSLDVGTGRQETQYF. The CDR3 region has the DNA TGTGCCAGCAGCTTAGATGTTGGGACAGGGAGGCAAGAGACCCAGTACTTC.